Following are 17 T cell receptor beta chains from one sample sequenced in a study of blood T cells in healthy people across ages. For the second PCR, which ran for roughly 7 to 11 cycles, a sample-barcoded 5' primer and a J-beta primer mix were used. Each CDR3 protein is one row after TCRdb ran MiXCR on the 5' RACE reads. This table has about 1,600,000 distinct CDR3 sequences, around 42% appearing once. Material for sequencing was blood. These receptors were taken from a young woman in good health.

CDR3 DNA: TGTGCCAGCAGTTTGCCGGGAGACAATGAAAAACTGTTTTTT. Translation: CASSLPGDNEKLFF. The V gene is TRBV7-9, the J gene TRBJ1-4; D ambiguous. The CDR3 runs 14 residues. Trimming removed 6 bases from V and 5 bases from J, with 13 bases in between. CDR1 and CDR2 (germline): SEHNR, FQNEAQ (reference sequence).

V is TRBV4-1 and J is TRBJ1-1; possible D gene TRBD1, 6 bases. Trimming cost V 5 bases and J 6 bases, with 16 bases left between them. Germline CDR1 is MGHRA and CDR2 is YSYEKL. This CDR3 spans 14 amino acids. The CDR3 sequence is CASSISEGGPEAFF. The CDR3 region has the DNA TGCGCCAGCAGCATCTCAGAGGGGGGCCCTGAAGCTTTCTTT.

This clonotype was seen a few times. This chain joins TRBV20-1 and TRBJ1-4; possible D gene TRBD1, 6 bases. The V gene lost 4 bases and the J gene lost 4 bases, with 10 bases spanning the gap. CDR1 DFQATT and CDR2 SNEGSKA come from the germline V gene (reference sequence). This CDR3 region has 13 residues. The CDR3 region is CSAKGGFNEKLFF. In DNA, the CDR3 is TGCAGTGCTAAGGGGGGGTTTAATGAAAAACTGTTTTTT.

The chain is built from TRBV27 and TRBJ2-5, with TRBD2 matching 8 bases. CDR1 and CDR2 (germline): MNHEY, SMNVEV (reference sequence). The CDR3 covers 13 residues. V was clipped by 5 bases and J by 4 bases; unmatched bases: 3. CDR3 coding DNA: TGTGCCAGCAGTCGGGGGGGTGCAGAGACCCAGTACTTC. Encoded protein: CASSRGGAETQYF.

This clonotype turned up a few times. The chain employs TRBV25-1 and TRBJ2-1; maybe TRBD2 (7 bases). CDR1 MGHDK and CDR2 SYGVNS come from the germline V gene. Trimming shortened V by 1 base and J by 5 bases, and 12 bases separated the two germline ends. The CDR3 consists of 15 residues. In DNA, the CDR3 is TGTGCCAGCAGTGAATTCCGGGGGGCCGACAATGAGCAGTTCTTC. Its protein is CASSEFRGADNEQFF.

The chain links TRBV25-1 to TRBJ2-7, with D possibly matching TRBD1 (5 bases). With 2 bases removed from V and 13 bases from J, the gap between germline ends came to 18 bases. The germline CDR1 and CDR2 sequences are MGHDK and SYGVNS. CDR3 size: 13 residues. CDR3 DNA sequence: TGTGCCAGCAGTGAAACGAATCAGGGATCGATCTACTTC. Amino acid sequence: CASSETNQGSIYF.

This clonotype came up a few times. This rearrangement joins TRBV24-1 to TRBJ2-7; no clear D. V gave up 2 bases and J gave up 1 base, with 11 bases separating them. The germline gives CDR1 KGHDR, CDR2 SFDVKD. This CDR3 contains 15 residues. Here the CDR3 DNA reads TGTGCCACCAGTGATTCCAAGGACCCATCCTACGAGCAGTACTTC. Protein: CATSDSKDPSYEQYF.

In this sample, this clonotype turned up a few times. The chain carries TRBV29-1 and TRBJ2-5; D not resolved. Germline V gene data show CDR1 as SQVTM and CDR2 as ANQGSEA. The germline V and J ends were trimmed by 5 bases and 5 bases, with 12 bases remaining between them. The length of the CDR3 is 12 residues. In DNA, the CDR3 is TGCAGCGTTTCGGCATCTAGGGAGACCCAGTACTTC. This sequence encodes CSVSASRETQYF. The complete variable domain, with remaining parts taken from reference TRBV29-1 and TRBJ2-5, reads SAVISQKPSRDICQRGTSLTIQCQVDSQVTMMFWYRQQPGQSLTLIATANQGSEATYESGFVIDKFPISRPNLTFSTLTVSNMSPEDSSIYLCSVSASRETQYFGPGTRLLVL.

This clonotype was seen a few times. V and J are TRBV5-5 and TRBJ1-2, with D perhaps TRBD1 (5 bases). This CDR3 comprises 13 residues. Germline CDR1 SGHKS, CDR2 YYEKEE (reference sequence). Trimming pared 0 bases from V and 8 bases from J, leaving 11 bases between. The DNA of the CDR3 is TGTGCCAGCAGCTTGGCCAGGGTTGGGGGCTACACCTTC. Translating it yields CASSLARVGGYTF.

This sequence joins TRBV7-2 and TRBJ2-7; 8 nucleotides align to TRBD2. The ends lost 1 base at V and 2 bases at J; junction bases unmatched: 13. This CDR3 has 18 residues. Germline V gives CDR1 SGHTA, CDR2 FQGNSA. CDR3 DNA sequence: TGTGCCAGCAGCTTAGTGGTGCCACTCGGACTAGCCCCCTACGAGCAGTACTTC. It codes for CASSLVVPLGLAPYEQYF.

CDR3 protein: CASSQDSSRYEQYF. CDR3 sequence (DNA): TGCGCCAGCAGCCAAGATTCCTCGCGCTACGAGCAGTACTTC. The gene calls are TRBV4-1 and TRBJ2-7; the D is unclear. The germline V gene encodes CDR1 MGHRA and CDR2 YSYEKL. CDR3 length equals 14 residues. Trimming left V 0 bases short and J 3 bases short, with 9 bases between.

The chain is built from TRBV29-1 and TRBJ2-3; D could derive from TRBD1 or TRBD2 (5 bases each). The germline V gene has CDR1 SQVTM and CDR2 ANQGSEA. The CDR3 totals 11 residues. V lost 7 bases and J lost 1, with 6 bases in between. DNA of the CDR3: TGCAGCGGGGACCGCACAGATACGCAGTATTTT. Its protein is CSGDRTDTQYF.

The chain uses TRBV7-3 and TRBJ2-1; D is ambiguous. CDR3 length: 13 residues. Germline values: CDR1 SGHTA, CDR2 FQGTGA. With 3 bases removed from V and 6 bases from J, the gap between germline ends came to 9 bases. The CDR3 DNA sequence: TGTGCCAGCAGCTTCGACGGATTCAATGAGCAGTTCTTC. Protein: CASSFDGFNEQFF. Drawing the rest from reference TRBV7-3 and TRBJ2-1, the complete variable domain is GAGVSQTPSNKVTEKGKYVELRCDPISGHTALYWYRQSLGQGPEFLIYFQGTGAADDSGLPNDRFFAVRPEGSVSTLKIQRTERGDSAVYLCASSFDGFNEQFFGPGTRLTVL.

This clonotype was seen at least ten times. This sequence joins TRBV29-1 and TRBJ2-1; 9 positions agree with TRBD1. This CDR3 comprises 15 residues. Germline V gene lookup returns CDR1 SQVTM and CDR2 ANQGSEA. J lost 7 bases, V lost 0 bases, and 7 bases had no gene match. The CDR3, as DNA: TGCAGCGTTGAAGACGGACAGGGGTACGGTAATGAGCAGTTCTTC. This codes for CSVEDGQGYGNEQFF.

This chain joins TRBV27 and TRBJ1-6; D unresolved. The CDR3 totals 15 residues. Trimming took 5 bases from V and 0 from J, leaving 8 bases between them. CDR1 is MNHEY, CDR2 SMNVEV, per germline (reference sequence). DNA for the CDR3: TGTGCCAGCAGTCCGGATAGCTCCTATAATTCACCCCTCCACTTT. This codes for CASSPDSSYNSPLHF.

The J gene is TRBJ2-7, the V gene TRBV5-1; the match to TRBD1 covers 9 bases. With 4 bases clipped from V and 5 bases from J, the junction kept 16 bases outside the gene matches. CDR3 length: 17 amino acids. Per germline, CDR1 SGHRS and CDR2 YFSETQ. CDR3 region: CASSTNPGTGRIHEQYF. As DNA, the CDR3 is TGCGCCAGCAGCACTAATCCCGGGACAGGGAGAATACACGAGCAGTACTTC.

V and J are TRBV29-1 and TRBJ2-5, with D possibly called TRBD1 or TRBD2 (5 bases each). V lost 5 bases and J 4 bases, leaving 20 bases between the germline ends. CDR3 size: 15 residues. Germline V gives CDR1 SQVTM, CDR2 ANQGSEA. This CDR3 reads CSVRSNSMGRETQYF. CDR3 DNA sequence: TGCAGCGTTAGGAGCAATTCCATGGGACGAGAGACCCAGTACTTC.